The clone carrying this T cell receptor beta chain was recorded at least ten times. What it binds is not known. Trimming cost V 5 bases and J 5 bases; bases outside gene matches: 3. Germline V gene sequence: CDR1 MNHNS, CDR2 SASEGT. This CDR3 is built from 13 residues. The data were obtained in a study of CD8 T cells in ankylosing spondylitis. Study outcomes and limitations: From matched ankylosing spondylitis synovial fluid, disease-linked clones were reportedly recovered at significantly enriched levels.

Molecular-barcoded quantitative 5'-RACE produced these TCR beta libraries. MiXCR, run by TCRdb on the 5' RACE reads, gives a single entry per CDR3 protein. The repertoire has some 130,000 distinct CDR3 sequences, 7% to 8% of them found once; the top ten carry 12%. The rearrangement uses TRBV6-1 and TRBJ2-3, with TRBD2 matching over 8 bases. The source is a female donor with ankylosing spondylitis or in good health (not recorded which). Material for sequencing was blood, either unsorted or a sorted T cell fraction (not recorded which). The CDR3 DNA reads as TGTGCCAGCAGTAGCGGGGGTCTAGATACGCAGTATTTT. Residues: CASSSGGLDTQYF.